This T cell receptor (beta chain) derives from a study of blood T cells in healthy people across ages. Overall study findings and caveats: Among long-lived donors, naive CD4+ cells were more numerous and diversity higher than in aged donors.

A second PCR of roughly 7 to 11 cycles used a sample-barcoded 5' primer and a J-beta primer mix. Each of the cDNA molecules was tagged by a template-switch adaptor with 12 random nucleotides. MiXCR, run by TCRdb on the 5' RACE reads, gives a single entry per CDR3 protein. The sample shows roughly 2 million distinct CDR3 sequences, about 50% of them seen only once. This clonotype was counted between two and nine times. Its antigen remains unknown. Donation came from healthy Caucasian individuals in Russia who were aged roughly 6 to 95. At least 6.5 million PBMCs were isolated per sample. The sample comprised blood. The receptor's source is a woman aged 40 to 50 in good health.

The CDR3 DNA reads as TGTGCCAGCAGCCCTCCTGAGGCGGGGGGACACAATGAGCAGTTCTTC. Amino acid sequence: CASSPPEAGGHNEQFF. The chain employs TRBV28 and TRBJ2-1, with 8 bases fitting TRBD2. Trimming at V came to 6 bases and at J to 5 bases, leaving 12 bases not matched to a gene. The CDR3 runs to 16 residues. Germline assignment: CDR1 MDHEN and CDR2 SYDVKM.